This TCR beta chain originates from a study of T cell responses to AZD1222 COVID-19 vaccine. Overall study findings and caveats: The span of vaccine-associated CD4 TCRs extended across spike, with dominance at 160-218 and 743-854.

Concerning this clone: Its antigen is not identified.

The CDR3 has 16 amino acids. V was shortened by 0 bases and J by 7 bases, with 19 bases between the two germline ends. Germline CDR1 and CDR2: MGHRA and YSYEKL. This table comes from immunoSEQ multiplex PCR, and its TCRdb copy is limited to in-frame clones, with some not included. Among some 150,000 clones listed, 90% were seen once. The receptor's source is an adult in good health. Sample: peripheral blood, taken on day 0 of AZD1222 vaccination. The chain joins TRBV4-1 to TRBJ2-7; D possibly corresponds to TRBD1 (5 bases). The DNA for the CDR3 is TGCGCCAGCAGCCAAGAAAGGGGTATGTCGCCAAGGGAGCAGTACTTC. Amino acid sequence: CASSQERGMSPREQYF.